This entry concerns a single T cell receptor beta chain. Its antigen remains unidentified. Base qualities were left out, and no much larger clone turns up one base away. This record comes from a study of T cell responses to AZD1222 COVID-19 vaccine (dated by TCRdb to the early 2020s). Some background on the complete study: A total of around 240 trial participants underwent TCR sequencing, of whom 207 had received two doses of AZD1222 and 26 had received two doses of the MenACWY control vaccine. Enrollment into the trials was organized by age into subgroups of 18-55, 56-69 and 70-plus years, and those subgroups contained approximately 150, 30 and 60 TCR-sequenced participants, respectively. Results the study describes overall, beyond this receptor: Reportedly, almost half of the unique spike-specific TCRs recognized epitopes lying outside the regions that are mutated in the B.1.351 and B.1.1.7 variants. The 56-69-year group was small, and its depth increase did not reach significance, likely because of low power. Participants were mostly white British, with more females than males. The authors suggested clonal diversity may have been underestimated. Because no day 14 peak-response samples were available, repertoires were characterized only after the peak T cell response. CD4 TCRs associated with the vaccine covered the entire spike protein, and the dominant responses were in regions 160-218 and 743-854. Spike-specific TCR breadth and depth rose significantly after two AZD1222 doses compared with day 0 and with MenACWY recipients. Conclusions about previously exposed vaccinees are limited because only five or six AZD1222 recipients were SARS-CoV-2 seropositive at baseline.

The sample's time point label, in plain terms: about 28 days (+/-7) after the second vaccine dose. AZD1222 recipients given second doses at about 4 weeks or at about 12 weeks were pooled, since spike-specific TCR depth and breadth were not found to differ between the two schedules. Vaccinee samples were obtained from the UK trials COV001 and COV002, which included a single-blind randomized controlled phase 2/3 trial of AZD1222 (ChAdOx1 nCoV-19) in healthy adults. For TCRbeta chain sequencing, PBMC samples were collected from trial participants at day 0 and at day 28 after the second dose. The CDR3 regions of human TCRbeta chains were analyzed by immunosequencing. The study's own analysis went as follows. TCRs in the repertoires were matched against a reference library of SARS-CoV-2-specific TCRs that had been generated with the MIRA antigen-specificity platform. Breadth was defined as the fraction of unique TCRs that were SARS-CoV-2-associated. Depth was defined as the fraction of total T cells that were SARS-CoV-2-associated. Using the MIRA data, each spike-specific TCR was mapped to the spike region that the TCR reacts to and placed in a CD4 or CD8 class. Log10-transformed breadth and depth values were compared by one-way ANOVA with Sidak's multiple comparisons tests. Drawn from immuneACCESS, this table holds only the in-frame rearrangements with V and J called that TCRdb kept. Clones are partly lost; checked studies trace under half to an unresolved V gene and leave the rest unexplained. V and J calls and clone size come straight from that table; D and trimming were deduced from the DNA. Within this sample are about 74,000 clones, with more than 85% of them counted one time only. The top ten hold approximately 8% of the sample.

From cysteine to phenylalanine, the CDR3 is 13 amino acids long. Here the CDR3 DNA is all that survives: 39 bases in frame from base 1. V is shortened by 0 bases, J by 9 bases, and the region joining them spans 9 bases. CDR1 and CDR2 (SGHTA, FQGTGA) derive from the germline V gene. This receptor was taken from an adult who received the AZD1222 COVID-19 vaccine. This sample comprised peripheral blood, obtained 28 days after the second AZD1222 dose. The chain links TRBV7-3 with TRBJ2-1; a tentative D match to TRBD2 spans 5 bases. The DNA sequence reads TGTGCCAGCAGCTTAACGCGGGCGACTGAGCAGTTCTTC. It specifies CASSLTRATEQFF. The full variable domain, completed from the reference TRBV7-3 and TRBJ2-1 proteins outside the CDR3, reads GAGVSQTPSNKVTEKGKYVELRCDPISGHTALYWYRQSLGQGPEFLIYFQGTGAADDSGLPNDRFFAVRPEGSVSTLKIQRTERGDSAVYLCASSLTRATEQFFGPGTRLTVL.